These 18 T cell receptor beta chains originate from one sample sequenced in a study of response to subunit inactivated influenza vaccine. TCRdb ran MiXCR on the RT-PCR reads and lists one entry per CDR3 protein. Of almost 250,000 distinct CDR3 sequences listed, approximately 12% are singletons. The material was non-naive T cells sorted from PBMCs, obtained approximately 15 days before vaccination. The origin of the receptors is a man between 50 and 59 years old who received an inactivated influenza vaccine.

This clonotype showed up just a few times. V is TRBV29-1 and J is TRBJ2-6; D is undetermined. The germline V and J ends were trimmed by 4 bases and 4 bases, with 5 bases remaining between them. The germline V gene encodes CDR1 SQVTM and CDR2 ANQGSEA. The length of the CDR3 is 12 residues. The CDR3: CSVVSGANVLTF. CDR3 DNA sequence: TGCAGCGTTGTTTCGGGGGCCAACGTCCTGACTTTC. The full variable domain, its missing parts supplied by reference TRBV29-1 and TRBJ2-6, is SAVISQKPSRDICQRGTSLTIQCQVDSQVTMMFWYRQQPGQSLTLIATANQGSEATYESGFVIDKFPISRPNLTFSTLTVSNMSPEDSSIYLCSVVSGANVLTFGAGSRLTVL.

In its sample, this clonotype was seen many times. The chain links TRBV7-9 to TRBJ1-4, with 7 nucleotides matching TRBD1. V was clipped by 5 bases and J by 8 bases; unmatched bases: 11. The CDR3 contains 15 residues. Per germline, CDR1 SEHNR and CDR2 FQNEAQ (reference sequence). The CDR3: CASSAVVGGREKLFF. CDR3 coding DNA: TGTGCCAGCAGCGCGGTGGTAGGGGGCAGGGAAAAACTGTTTTTT.

The CDR3 region has the DNA TGTGCCAGTAGTATATCTTACAGGCAACTGCCCGGAAACACCATATATTTT. Protein: CASSISYRQLPGNTIYF. This chain joins TRBV19 and TRBJ1-3; D may be TRBD1 (5 bases). The CDR3 sequence is 17 residues long. The germline gives CDR1 LNHDA, CDR2 SQIVND (reference sequence). V lost 2 bases and J 4 bases, leaving 18 bases between the germline ends.

This clonotype showed up just a few times. V and J are TRBV5-1 and TRBJ1-4, with D unresolved. CDR3 size: 14 residues. The V gene lost 2 bases and the J gene lost 7 bases, with 12 bases spanning the gap. CDR1 SGHRS and CDR2 YFSETQ come from the germline V gene. The CDR3 here is CASSFSDGSEKLFF. The CDR3 nucleotides read TGCGCCAGCAGCTTCTCAGATGGGAGTGAAAAACTGTTTTTT.

This clonotype has at least ten counts. The junction shows a germline mismatch at one end, possibly a read error. This rearrangement joins TRBV3-1 to TRBJ1-1; D unclear. In germline, CDR1 is LGHDT, CDR2 YNNKEL (reference sequence). This CDR3 has 13 residues. This chain's CDR3 is CASSSTGNTEAFF. In DNA, the CDR3 is TGCGCCAGCAGTTCGACGGGGAACACTGAAGCTTTCTTT.

J is TRBJ2-7 and V is TRBV2; 9 bases agree with TRBD1. The CDR3 is 14 amino acids. V was clipped by 7 bases and J by 2 bases; unmatched bases: 6. In germline, CDR1 is SNHLY, CDR2 FYNNEI. The CDR3 DNA sequence: TGTGCCAGCAAGCGACAGGGGGGACCCTACGAGCAGTACTTC. This gives the protein CASKRQGGPYEQYF.

In its sample, this clonotype was seen a few times. The chain uses TRBV6-1 and TRBJ2-2; D is undetermined. V dropped 0 bases and J dropped 7 bases, with 12 bases sitting between them. The CDR3 covers 15 residues. Germline lookup yields CDR1 MNHNS and CDR2 SASEGT. The DNA for the CDR3 is TGTGCCAGCAGTGAAGCCCTAGGGCGGTACGGGGAGCTGTTTTTT. Translating gives CASSEALGRYGELFF.

This clonotype was seen repeatedly, ten times or more. The rearrangement links TRBV7-2 to TRBJ2-3; 14 bases map to TRBD2. The germline V gene has CDR1 SGHTA and CDR2 FQGNSA. The junction had 6 bases not matched to a gene; V was cut back by 5 bases and J by 5 bases. This CDR3 comprises 16 residues. CDR3 DNA sequence: TGTGCCAGCAGCACGGGACTAGCGGGAGCCATAGATACGCAGTATTTT. The encoded protein is CASSTGLAGAIDTQYF.

V gene TRBV18 combines with J gene TRBJ2-3; D is ambiguous. The V end was cut by 3 bases, the J end by 4 bases, with 8 bases between. Looked up from germline, CDR1 is KGHSH and CDR2 is LQKENI. CDR3 length: 13 residues. The CDR3 reads CASSPSRSDTQYF. The DNA of the CDR3 is TGTGCCAGCTCACCCTCGAGGTCAGATACGCAGTATTTT.

This clonotype came up many times. The genes are TRBV3-1 and TRBJ2-7; D is unclear. V lost 1 base, J lost 1 base, and 8 bases lay in between. Germline V CDR1 and CDR2: LGHDT, YNNKEL (reference sequence). This CDR3 has 14 amino acids. The CDR3 nucleotides read TGTGCCAGCAGCCAAGCGAGGAGTTCCTACGAGCAGTACTTC. Protein: CASSQARSSYEQYF.

The rearrangement joins TRBV6-1 to TRBJ1-6; unclear D gene. Germline V gene sequence: CDR1 MNHNS, CDR2 SASEGT. V lost 6 bases and J lost 14, with 11 bases in between. This CDR3 has 11 amino acids. This chain's CDR3 is CASRVTESLHF. The CDR3 DNA reads TGTGCCAGCAGGGTGACGGAATCCCTCCACTTT.

The J gene is TRBJ1-4, the V gene TRBV25-1; 9 nucleotides match TRBD1. This CDR3 has 15 amino acids. Germline loops: CDR1 MGHDK, CDR2 SYGVNS. J was trimmed by 3 bases and V by 8 bases; bases with no gene match: 7. DNA of the CDR3: TGTGCCAGCCGGGACAGGGCTACGGCTAATGAAAAACTGTTTTTT. It is translated as CASRDRATANEKLFF.

This clonotype was detected ten times or more. J is TRBJ1-2 and V is TRBV7-2; D uncertain. Germline values: CDR1 SGHTA, CDR2 FQGNSA. CDR3 length: 16 amino acids. Between the trimmed V and J ends, which lost 5 bases and 2 bases, there was a span of 18 bases. The DNA of the CDR3 is TGTGCCAGCAGCCCCGATCCTTGGCCGGGGAACTATGGCTACACCTTC. Protein: CASSPDPWPGNYGYTF.

J is TRBJ2-7 and V is TRBV20-1; 7 bases align to TRBD2. Germline loops: CDR1 DFQATT, CDR2 SNEGSKA (reference sequence). With V trimmed by 3 bases and J by 3 bases, 17 bases remained unmatched. CDR3 size: 17 residues. The CDR3 loop is CSARELLRTSGVYEQYF. The DNA for the CDR3 is TGCAGTGCTAGGGAACTACTACGGACTAGTGGGGTCTACGAGCAGTACTTC.

The V and J genes are TRBV30 and TRBJ1-2; D possibly corresponds to TRBD1 (6 bases). Per the germline V gene, CDR1 is GTSNPN and CDR2 is SVGIG (reference sequence). The V end lost 4 bases, the J end lost 4 bases, and 22 bases lay between the germline ends. CDR3 length: 16 amino acids. CDR3 bases: TGTGCCTGGACCTACTTTGGGCAGGGGTACGGCTATGGCTACACCTTC. This sequence encodes CAWTYFGQGYGYGYTF.

This clonotype was detected only a few times. This chain uses TRBV12-3 or TRBV12-4 with TRBJ2-2; D ambiguous. V lost 2 bases to trimming and J lost 3 bases, with 13 bases between them. This CDR3 has 16 amino acids. The DNA for the CDR3 is TGTGCCAGCAGTTTAACAAGAGGCTCGGACACCGGGGAGCTGTTTTTT. It is translated as CASSLTRGSDTGELFF.

The chain recombines TRBV7-9 with TRBJ2-4; TRBD2 is a possible D gene (5 bases). Germline CDR1 reads SEHNR; CDR2 reads FQNEAQ (reference sequence). Trimming pared 0 bases from V and 0 bases from J, leaving 12 bases between. CDR3 length equals 17 residues. The CDR3: CASSLAAGSLAKNIQYF. DNA for the CDR3: TGTGCCAGCAGCTTAGCTGCGGGCTCATTAGCCAAAAACATTCAGTACTTC.

The table lists this clonotype with a few counts. The rearrangement links TRBV14 to TRBJ2-5; D not resolved. The V and J ends lost 3 bases and 2 bases respectively, with 7 bases between them. The germline gives CDR1 SGHDN, CDR2 FVKESK. CDR3 length: 13 residues. CDR3 in DNA: TGTGCCAGCAGCCATGTATTACAAGAGACCCAGTACTTC. Protein sequence: CASSHVLQETQYF.